Listed below are T cell receptor beta chains from one sample, sequenced in a study of cytomegalovirus exposure and HLA in healthy donors. Libraries were prepared by immunoSEQ multiplex PCR; TCRdb keeps only in-frame clonotypes and omits some of them. The table lists about 180,000 clones, around 80% of them singletons. Sequenced material: PBMCs. These receptor sequences come from a woman in her thirties in good health and CMV-seropositive. Both conserved end residues are part of each CDR3. The order of the fields is D gene, J gene, clone size, V gene, CDR3 protein, CDR3 DNA. The D gene is left open where the match is weak. Only some rows state a clone size, as once, few, many or a class for expanded clones.

d_gene: -
j_gene: TRBJ2-1
abundance: -
v_gene: TRBV5-1
CDR3aa: CASSLAAGGTFGSSYNGQFF
CDR3nt: TGCGCCAGCAGCTTGGCGGCAGGGGGGACTTTTGGGAGCTCCTACAATGGGCAGTTCTTC

d_gene: -
j_gene: TRBJ2-3
abundance: -
v_gene: TRBV7-7
CDR3aa: CASSLVGGATDTQYF
CDR3nt: TGTGCCAGCAGCCTAGTTGGGGGGGCTACAGATACGCAGTATTTT

d_gene: TRBD1
j_gene: TRBJ1-2
abundance: few
v_gene: TRBV11-3
CDR3aa: CASSVDRGQGYTF
CDR3nt: TGTGCCAGCAGCGTAGACAGGGGCCAAGGCTACACCTTC

d_gene: -
j_gene: TRBJ2-2
abundance: -
v_gene: TRBV28
CDR3aa: CASSSAAGGNTGELFF
CDR3nt: TGTGCCAGCAGTTCCGCGGCCGGCGGGAACACCGGGGAGCTGTTTTTT

d_gene: -
j_gene: TRBJ2-2
abundance: -
v_gene: TRBV4-1
CDR3aa: CASSRELNTGELFF
CDR3nt: TGCGCCAGCAGCCGCGAGCTGAACACCGGGGAGCTGTTTTTT

d_gene: -
j_gene: TRBJ2-3
abundance: -
v_gene: TRBV28
CDR3aa: CASSFSRMGTQYF
CDR3nt: TGTGCCAGCAGCTTCAGCAGGATGGGTACGCAGTATTTT

d_gene: TRBD2
j_gene: TRBJ2-3
abundance: -
v_gene: TRBV7-2
CDR3aa: CASRQTLAGGDTQYF
CDR3nt: TGTGCCAGCAGACAGACGCTAGCGGGGGGAGATACGCAGTATTTT

d_gene: -
j_gene: TRBJ1-4
abundance: -
v_gene: TRBV7-2
CDR3aa: CASSPPSREKLFF
CDR3nt: TGTGCCAGCAGTCCCCCCTCGCGGGAAAAACTGTTTTTT

d_gene: TRBD1
j_gene: TRBJ2-7
abundance: -
v_gene: TRBV11-3
CDR3aa: CASSPAGQGTYEQYF
CDR3nt: TGTGCCAGCAGCCCAGCAGGACAGGGAACCTACGAGCAGTACTTC

d_gene: -
j_gene: TRBJ2-1
abundance: -
v_gene: TRBV14
CDR3aa: CASSVEGSYNEQFF
CDR3nt: TGTGCCAGCAGCGTAGAGGGCTCCTACAATGAGCAGTTCTTC

d_gene: TRBD1
j_gene: TRBJ1-2
abundance: -
v_gene: TRBV5-5
CDR3aa: CASSRQRTGNLYGYTF
CDR3nt: TGTGCCAGCAGCCGACAGAGGACAGGAAACTTATATGGCTACACCTTC

d_gene: TRBD2
j_gene: TRBJ2-3
abundance: -
v_gene: TRBV25-1
CDR3aa: CASSEGGAGGKTDTQYF
CDR3nt: TGTGCCAGCAGTGAGGGCGGAGCGGGGGGGAAGACAGATACGCAGTATTTT

d_gene: -
j_gene: TRBJ2-5
abundance: -
v_gene: TRBV9
CDR3aa: CASSVGPSRETQYF
CDR3nt: TGTGCCAGCAGCGTAGGGCCTAGCAGGGAGACCCAGTACTTC

d_gene: -
j_gene: TRBJ1-1
abundance: -
v_gene: TRBV11-3
CDR3aa: CASSSRAGMAEAFF
CDR3nt: TGTGCCAGCAGCTCCCGAGCAGGGATGGCTGAAGCTTTCTTT

d_gene: -
j_gene: TRBJ1-1
abundance: -
v_gene: TRBV6-1
CDR3aa: CASSGDGDTEAFF
CDR3nt: TGTGCCAGCAGTGGCGACGGGGACACTGAAGCTTTCTTT

d_gene: TRBD1
j_gene: TRBJ2-1
abundance: few
v_gene: TRBV9
CDR3aa: CASSEEDRESNEQFF
CDR3nt: TGTGCCAGCAGCGAAGAGGACAGGGAGTCCAATGAGCAGTTCTTC

d_gene: -
j_gene: TRBJ2-7
abundance: -
v_gene: TRBV7-2
CDR3aa: CASSLVPDNSYEQYF
CDR3nt: TGTGCCAGCAGCTTAGTACCGGACAACTCCTACGAGCAGTACTTC

d_gene: -
j_gene: TRBJ1-5
abundance: few
v_gene: TRBV11-3
CDR3aa: CASSLDLRRLDQPQHF
CDR3nt: TGTGCCAGCAGCTTAGATTTAAGAAGACTAGATCAGCCCCAGCATTTT

d_gene: -
j_gene: TRBJ2-7
abundance: -
v_gene: TRBV19
CDR3aa: CASSIDPQEQYF
CDR3nt: TGTGCCAGTAGTATTGACCCACAGGAGCAGTACTTC

d_gene: TRBD2
j_gene: TRBJ2-2
abundance: once
v_gene: TRBV4-1
CDR3aa: CASSQVKRGSHTGELFF
CDR3nt: TGCGCCAGCAGCCAAGTCAAGCGGGGGAGCCACACCGGGGAGCTGTTTTTT

d_gene: -
j_gene: TRBJ1-5
abundance: few
v_gene: TRBV7-9
CDR3aa: CASSSGISNQPQHF
CDR3nt: TGTGCCAGCAGCTCCGGGATAAGCAATCAGCCCCAGCATTTT

d_gene: TRBD2
j_gene: TRBJ2-1
abundance: -
v_gene: TRBV11-2
CDR3aa: CASSYRTSGGAREQFF
CDR3nt: TGTGCCAGCAGCTACCGGACTAGCGGGGGGGCCCGTGAGCAGTTCTTC

d_gene: -
j_gene: TRBJ2-1
abundance: few
v_gene: TRBV10-2
CDR3aa: CASSASGDGSVYNEQFF
CDR3nt: TGCGCCAGCAGCGCGTCGGGGGATGGCTCTGTCTACAATGAGCAGTTCTTC

d_gene: TRBD1
j_gene: TRBJ1-4
abundance: once
v_gene: TRBV6-1
CDR3aa: CASSPGQGDEKLFF
CDR3nt: TGTGCCAGCAGCCCGGGACAGGGTGATGAAAAACTGTTTTTT

d_gene: -
j_gene: TRBJ1-6
abundance: -
v_gene: TRBV28
CDR3aa: CASSLIRQGNSPLHF
CDR3nt: TGTGCCAGCAGTTTGATCCGGCAGGGGAATTCACCCCTCCACTTT

d_gene: TRBD2
j_gene: TRBJ2-1
abundance: -
v_gene: TRBV6-1
CDR3aa: CASIPGLAGGLQFF
CDR3nt: TGTGCCAGCATTCCGGGACTAGCGGGGGGGCTGCAGTTCTTC

d_gene: -
j_gene: TRBJ2-1
abundance: -
v_gene: TRBV5-8
CDR3aa: CASSHGGSRFF
CDR3nt: TGTGCCAGCAGCCACGGTGGTAGTAGGTTCTTC